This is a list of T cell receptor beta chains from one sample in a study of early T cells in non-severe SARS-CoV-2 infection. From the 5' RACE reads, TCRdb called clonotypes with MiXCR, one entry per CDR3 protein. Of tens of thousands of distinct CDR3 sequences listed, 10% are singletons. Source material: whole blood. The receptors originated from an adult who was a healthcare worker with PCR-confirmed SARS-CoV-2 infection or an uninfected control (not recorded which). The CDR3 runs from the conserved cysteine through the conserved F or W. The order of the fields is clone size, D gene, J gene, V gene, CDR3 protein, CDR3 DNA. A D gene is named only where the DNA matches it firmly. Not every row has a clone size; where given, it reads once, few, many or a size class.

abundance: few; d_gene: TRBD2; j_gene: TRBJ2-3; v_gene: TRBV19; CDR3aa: CASSIEPLAGVGDTQYF; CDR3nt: TGTGCCAGTAGTATAGAGCCCCTAGCGGGAGTAGGAGATACGCAGTATTTT
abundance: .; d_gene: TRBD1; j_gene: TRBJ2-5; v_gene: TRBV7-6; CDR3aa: CASSGTGGVKTQYF; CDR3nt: TGTGCCAGCAGCGGGACAGGGGGCGTAAAGACCCAGTACTTC
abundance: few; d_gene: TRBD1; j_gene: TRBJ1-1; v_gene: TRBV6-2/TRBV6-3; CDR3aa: CASSDRTGGTEAFF; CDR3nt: TGTGCCAGCAGTGATCGGACAGGGGGCACTGAAGCTTTCTTT
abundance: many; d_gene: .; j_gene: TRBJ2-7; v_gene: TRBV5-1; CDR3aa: CASSLLGYEQYF; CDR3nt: TGCGCCAGCAGCTTGCTGGGGTACGAGCAGTACTTC
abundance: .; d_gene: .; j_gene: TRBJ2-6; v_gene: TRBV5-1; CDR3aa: CASSSPSRDAGANVLTF; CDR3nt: TGCGCCAGCAGCTCCCCCAGCCGGGATGCTGGGGCCAACGTCCTGACTTTC
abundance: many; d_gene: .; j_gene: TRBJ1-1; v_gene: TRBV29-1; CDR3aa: CSVEAENTEAFF; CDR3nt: TGCAGCGTTGAAGCAGAGAACACTGAAGCTTTCTTT
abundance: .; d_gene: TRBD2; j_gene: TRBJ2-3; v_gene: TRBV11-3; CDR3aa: CVSSMGGAGAGDTQYF; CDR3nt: TGTGTCAGCAGCATGGGGGGAGCGGGAGCGGGTGATACGCAGTATTTT
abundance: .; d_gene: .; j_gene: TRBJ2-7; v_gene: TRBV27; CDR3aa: CASSATGRSEQYF; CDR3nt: TGTGCCAGCAGCGCCACAGGGAGAAGCGAGCAGTACTTC
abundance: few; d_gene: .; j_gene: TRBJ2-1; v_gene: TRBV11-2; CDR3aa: CASSPSYWGQLDNEQFF; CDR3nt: TGTGCCAGCAGCCCCTCTTATTGGGGGCAATTGGACAATGAGCAGTTCTTC
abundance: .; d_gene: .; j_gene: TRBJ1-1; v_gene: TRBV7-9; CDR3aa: CASAQGLGTEAFF; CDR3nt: TGTGCCAGCGCTCAGGGGTTAGGGACTGAAGCTTTCTTT
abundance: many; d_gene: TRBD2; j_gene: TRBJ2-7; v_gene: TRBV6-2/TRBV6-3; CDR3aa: CASSPSGPSYEQYF; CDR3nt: TGTGCCAGCAGTCCTAGCGGGCCCTCCTACGAGCAGTACTTC
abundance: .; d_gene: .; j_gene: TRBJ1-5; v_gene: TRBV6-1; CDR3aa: CASSEREDQPQHF; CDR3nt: TGTGCCAGCAGTGAACGGGAGGATCAGCCCCAGCATTTT
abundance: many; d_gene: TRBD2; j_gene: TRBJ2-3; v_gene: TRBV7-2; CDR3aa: CASSLGFGDSGMINTQYF; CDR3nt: TGTGCCAGCAGCTTAGGGTTTGGGGATAGCGGGATGATAAATACGCAGTATTTT
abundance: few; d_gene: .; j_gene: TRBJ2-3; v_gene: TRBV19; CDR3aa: CASSIEEGPTDTQYF; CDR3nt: TGTGCCAGTAGTATAGAGGAGGGGCCCACAGATACGCAGTATTTT
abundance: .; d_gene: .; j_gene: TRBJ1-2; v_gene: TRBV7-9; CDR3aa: CASSSPTPGHLSSGYTF; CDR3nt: TGTGCCAGCAGCTCTCCGACGCCGGGACACCTATCATCCGGCTACACCTTC
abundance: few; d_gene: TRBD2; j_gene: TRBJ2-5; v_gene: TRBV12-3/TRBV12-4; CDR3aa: CASSISGSGETQYF; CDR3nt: TGTGCCAGCAGCATTAGCGGGAGCGGGGAGACCCAGTACTTC
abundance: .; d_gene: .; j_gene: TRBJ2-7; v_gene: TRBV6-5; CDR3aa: CASSQGPLSSYEQYF; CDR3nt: TGTGCCAGCAGCCAGGGACCGTTAAGCTCCTACGAGCAGTACTTC
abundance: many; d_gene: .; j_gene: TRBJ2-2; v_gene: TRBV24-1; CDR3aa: CATSDTTANTGELFF; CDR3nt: TGTGCCACCAGTGATACAACAGCGAACACCGGGGAGCTGTTTTTT
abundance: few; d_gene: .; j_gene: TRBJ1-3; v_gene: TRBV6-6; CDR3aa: CASSSRTEYSGNTIYF; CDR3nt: TGTGCCAGCAGTTCACGGACGGAATACTCTGGAAACACCATATATTTT
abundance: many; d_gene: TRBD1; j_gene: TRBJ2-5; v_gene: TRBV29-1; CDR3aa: CSVRGLRETQYF; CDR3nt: TGCAGCGTCAGGGGGTTGCGGGAGACCCAGTACTTC
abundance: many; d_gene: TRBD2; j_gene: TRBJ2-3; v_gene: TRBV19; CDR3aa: CASSPGRGRTDTQYF; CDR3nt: TGTGCCAGTAGTCCCGGCCGCGGGAGAACAGATACGCAGTATTTT
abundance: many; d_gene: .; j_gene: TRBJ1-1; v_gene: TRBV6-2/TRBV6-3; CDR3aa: CASSYDQVAGNTEAFF; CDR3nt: TGTGCCAGCAGTTACGATCAGGTGGCGGGGAACACTGAAGCTTTCTTT
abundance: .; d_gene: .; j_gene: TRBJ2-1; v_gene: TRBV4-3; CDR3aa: CASSQDQRYYNEQFF; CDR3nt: TGCGCCAGCAGCCAAGACCAGCGGTACTACAATGAGCAGTTCTTC
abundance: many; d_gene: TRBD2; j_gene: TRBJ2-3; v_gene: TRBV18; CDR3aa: CASSPLTSGSTDTQYF; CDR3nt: TGTGCCAGCTCACCTTTGACTAGCGGGAGCACAGATACGCAGTATTTT
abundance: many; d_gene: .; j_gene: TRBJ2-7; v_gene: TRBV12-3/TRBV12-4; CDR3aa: CASSPASRQYF; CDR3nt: TGTGCCAGCAGCCCCGCCAGTCGGCAGTACTTC
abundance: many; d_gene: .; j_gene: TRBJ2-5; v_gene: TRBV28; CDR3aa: CASSFGGVRETQYF; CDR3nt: TGTGCCAGCAGTTTTGGGGGAGTTCGAGAGACCCAGTACTTC
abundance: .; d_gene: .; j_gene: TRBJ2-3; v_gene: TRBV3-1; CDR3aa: CASSPTGSYTQYF; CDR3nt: TGTGCCAGCAGCCCCACAGGGTCTTATACGCAGTATTTT
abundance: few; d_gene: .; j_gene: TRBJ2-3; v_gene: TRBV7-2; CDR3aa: CASSSGLRTDTQYF; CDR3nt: TGTGCCAGCAGCTCGGGACTCCGCACAGATACGCAGTATTTT
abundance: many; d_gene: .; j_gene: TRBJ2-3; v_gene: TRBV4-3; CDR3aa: CASRQTGAVGDTQYF; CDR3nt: TGCGCCAGCAGGCAAACGGGGGCAGTCGGGGATACGCAGTATTTT
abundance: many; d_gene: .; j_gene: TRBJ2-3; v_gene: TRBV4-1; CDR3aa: CASSQGWLDTQYF; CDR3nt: TGCGCCAGCAGCCAAGGATGGTTGGATACGCAGTATTTT
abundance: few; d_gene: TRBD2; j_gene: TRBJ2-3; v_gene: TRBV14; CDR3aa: CASSHNLAGGDTQYF; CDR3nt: TGTGCCAGCAGCCACAATTTAGCGGGGGGCGATACGCAGTATTTT